The clone carrying this T cell receptor (beta chain) was seen a single time. This table comes from immunoSEQ multiplex PCR, and its TCRdb copy is limited to in-frame clones, with some not included. The sample includes 2 million to 3 million clones, 80% to 95% of them seen just once. This entry belongs to a study of shared clonotypes between healthy human individuals. In the study overall: CD4 naive and CD4 memory each took three plates per donor, while CD8 naive took two and CD8 memory one.

Donors, without exception, were Caucasian adults residing in Nashville, Tennessee. This receptor was identified in a young man in good health. Some clones in this sample may be carry-over from other donors' samples. Sequencing was performed on naive CD4+ T cells from PBMCs. As for subset: CD45RA+ positively selected.

The CDR3 spells CASSRRGMPNEKLFF. The CDR3 DNA is TGTGCCAGCAGCCGTAGGGGTATGCCTAATGAAAAACTGTTTTTT. The chain is built from TRBV28 and TRBJ1-4, with a tentative D call TRBD1 (5 bases). Trimming took 6 bases from V and 3 from J, leaving 14 bases between them. CDR3 length equals 15 residues. The V gene's germline CDR1 is MDHEN and CDR2 SYDVKM.